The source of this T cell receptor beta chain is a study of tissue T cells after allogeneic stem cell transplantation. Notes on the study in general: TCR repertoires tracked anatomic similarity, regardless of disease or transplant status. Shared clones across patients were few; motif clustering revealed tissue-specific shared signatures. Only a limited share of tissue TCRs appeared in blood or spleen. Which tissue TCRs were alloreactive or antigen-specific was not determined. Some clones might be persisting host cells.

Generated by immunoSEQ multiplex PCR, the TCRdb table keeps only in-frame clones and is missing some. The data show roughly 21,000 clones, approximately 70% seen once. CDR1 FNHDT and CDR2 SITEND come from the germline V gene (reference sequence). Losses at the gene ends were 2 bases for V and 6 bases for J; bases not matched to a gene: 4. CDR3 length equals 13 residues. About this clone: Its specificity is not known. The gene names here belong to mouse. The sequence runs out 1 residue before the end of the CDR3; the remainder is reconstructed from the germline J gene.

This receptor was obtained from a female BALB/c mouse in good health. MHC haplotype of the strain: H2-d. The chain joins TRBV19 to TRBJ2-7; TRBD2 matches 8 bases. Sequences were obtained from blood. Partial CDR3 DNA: TGTGCCAGCAGTATCACTGGGGGAGGTGAACAGTAC. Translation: CASSITGGGEQY. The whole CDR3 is CASSITGGGEQYF.